What follows is one T cell receptor (beta chain) and its context. Per the original data handling: The authors estimated nucleated cell counts from reference gene primer amplification. Produced via immunoSEQ multiplex PCR; TCRdb's table is partial and in-frame only. That table supplies the V and J calls and clone size; D and trimming were determined from the DNA. The sample holds approximately 250,000 clones, nearly 85% seen once. CDR1 is MNHNY and CDR2 is SVGAGI in the germline V gene (reference sequence). CDR3 length equals 14 residues. Trimming took 0 bases from V and 4 from J, leaving 9 bases between them. The sample belongs to a study of blood T cell repertoires in COVID-19. As for the study in general: Italy, Spain and the United States were the sources of the convalescent and acute COVID-19 samples. Sources were T cells, B-cell-depleted T cells, or PBMCs; the material itself was cDNA or gDNA.

The sample consisted of peripheral blood. The sequence was collected from a human donor in a cohort sampled during active COVID-19. V gene TRBV6-6 combines with J gene TRBJ1-1; no reliable D call. The CDR3 DNA follows: TGTGCCAGCAGTTACTCGACCGCGGGCACTGAAGCTTTCTTT. This gives the protein CASSYSTAGTEAFF.